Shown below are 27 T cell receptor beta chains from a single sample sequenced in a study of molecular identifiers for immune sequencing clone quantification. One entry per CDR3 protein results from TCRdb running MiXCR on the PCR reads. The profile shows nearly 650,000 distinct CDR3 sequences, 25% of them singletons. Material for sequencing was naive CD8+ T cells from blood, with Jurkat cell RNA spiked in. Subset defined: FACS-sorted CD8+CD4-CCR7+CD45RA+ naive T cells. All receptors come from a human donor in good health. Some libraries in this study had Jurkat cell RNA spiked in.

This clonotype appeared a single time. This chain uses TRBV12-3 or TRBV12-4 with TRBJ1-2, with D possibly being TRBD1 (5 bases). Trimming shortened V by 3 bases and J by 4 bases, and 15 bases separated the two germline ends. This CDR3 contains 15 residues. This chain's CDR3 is CASSFSGRAAYGYTF. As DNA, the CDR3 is TGTGCCAGCAGTTTTTCGGGCAGGGCTGCCTATGGCTACACCTTC.

The CDR3 DNA reads as TGTGCCAGCAGTCCCGATGGGGGGGGCAATGAGCAGTTCTTC. Translating gives CASSPDGGGNEQFF. The chain combines TRBV12-3 or TRBV12-4 with TRBJ2-1; TRBD2 agrees at 7 bases. This CDR3 has 14 amino acids. Trimming took 5 bases from V and 6 from J; bases not matched to a gene: 7.

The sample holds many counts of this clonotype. The DNA for the CDR3 is TGTGCCAGCAGTTTTTCAACTAGCGGGGAAGAGACCCAGTACTTC. The encoded protein is CASSFSTSGEETQYF. The chain has TRBV12-3 or TRBV12-4 and TRBJ2-5; 10 nucleotides align to TRBD2. The V gene end was trimmed by 3 bases and the J gene end by 3 bases; junction bases not matched to a gene: 4. This CDR3 has 15 amino acids.

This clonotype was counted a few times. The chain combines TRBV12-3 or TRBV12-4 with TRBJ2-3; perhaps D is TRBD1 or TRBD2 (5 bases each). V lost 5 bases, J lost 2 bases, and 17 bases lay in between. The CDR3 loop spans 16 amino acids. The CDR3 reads CASSTIGDLTTDTQYF. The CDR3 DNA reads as TGTGCCAGCAGTACAATAGGGGACCTTACCACAGATACGCAGTATTTT.

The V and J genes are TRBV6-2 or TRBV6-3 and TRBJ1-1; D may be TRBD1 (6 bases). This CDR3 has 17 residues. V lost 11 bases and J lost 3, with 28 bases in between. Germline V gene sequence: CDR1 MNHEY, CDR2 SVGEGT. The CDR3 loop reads CACAQQGIIVGDTEAFF. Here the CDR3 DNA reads TGTGCCTGCGCCCAACAGGGAATTATAGTCGGCGACACTGAAGCTTTCTTT.

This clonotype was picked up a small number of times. CDR3 loop: CASSAPAGTSGRADSYEQYF. The CDR3 coding sequence is TGTGCCAGCAGCGCACCCGCCGGGACTAGCGGGAGGGCCGATTCGTACGAGCAGTACTTC. The V and J genes are TRBV9 and TRBJ2-7, with TRBD2 matching over 16 bases. Germline lookup yields CDR1 SGDLS and CDR2 YYNGEE. The CDR3 spans 20 residues. V shed 3 bases, J shed 4 bases, and the junction held 16 bases outside the gene matches.

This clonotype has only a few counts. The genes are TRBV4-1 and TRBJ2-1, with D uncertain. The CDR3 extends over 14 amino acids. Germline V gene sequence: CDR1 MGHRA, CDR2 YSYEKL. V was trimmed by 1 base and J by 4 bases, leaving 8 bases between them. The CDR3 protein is CASSQGRRYNEQFF. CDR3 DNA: TGCGCCAGCAGCCAAGGAAGGCGATACAATGAGCAGTTCTTC.

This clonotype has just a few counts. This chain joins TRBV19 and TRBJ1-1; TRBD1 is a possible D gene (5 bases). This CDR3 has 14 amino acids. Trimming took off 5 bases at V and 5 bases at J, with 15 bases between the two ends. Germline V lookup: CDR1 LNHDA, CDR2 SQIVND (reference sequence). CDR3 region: CASSGNPGGTEAFF. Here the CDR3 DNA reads TGTGCCAGTAGTGGAAATCCCGGGGGGACTGAAGCTTTCTTT.

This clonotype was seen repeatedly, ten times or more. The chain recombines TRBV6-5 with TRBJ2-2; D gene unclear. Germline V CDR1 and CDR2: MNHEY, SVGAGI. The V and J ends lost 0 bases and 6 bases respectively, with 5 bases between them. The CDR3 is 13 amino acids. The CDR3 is CASSYSTAGELFF. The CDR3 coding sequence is TGTGCCAGCAGTTACTCGACTGCCGGGGAGCTGTTTTTT.

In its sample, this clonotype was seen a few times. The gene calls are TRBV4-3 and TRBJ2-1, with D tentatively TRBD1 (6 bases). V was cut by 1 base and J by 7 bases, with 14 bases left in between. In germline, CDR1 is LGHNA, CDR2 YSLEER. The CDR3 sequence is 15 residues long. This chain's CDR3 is CASSQGTVGWNEQFF. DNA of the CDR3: TGCGCCAGCAGCCAAGGGACAGTGGGATGGAATGAGCAGTTCTTC.

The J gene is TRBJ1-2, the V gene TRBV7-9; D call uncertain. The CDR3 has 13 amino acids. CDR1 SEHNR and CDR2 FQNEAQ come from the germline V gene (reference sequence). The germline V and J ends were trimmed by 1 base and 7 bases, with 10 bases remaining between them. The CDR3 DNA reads TGTGCCAGCAGCTTAGTCTTGCCTGGTGGCTACACCTTC. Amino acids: CASSLVLPGGYTF.

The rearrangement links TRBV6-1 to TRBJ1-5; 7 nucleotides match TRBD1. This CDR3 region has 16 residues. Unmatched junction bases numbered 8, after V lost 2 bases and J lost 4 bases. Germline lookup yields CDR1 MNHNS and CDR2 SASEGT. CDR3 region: CASSEYEGAGNQPQHF. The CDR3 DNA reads TGTGCCAGCAGTGAATATGAGGGGGCAGGGAATCAGCCCCAGCATTTT.

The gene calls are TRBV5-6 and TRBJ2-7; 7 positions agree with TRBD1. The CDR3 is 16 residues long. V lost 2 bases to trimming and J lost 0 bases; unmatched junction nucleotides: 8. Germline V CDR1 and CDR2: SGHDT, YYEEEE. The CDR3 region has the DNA TGTGCCAGCAGCTTACTCCGGGACAGTCGCTCCTACGAGCAGTACTTC. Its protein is CASSLLRDSRSYEQYF.

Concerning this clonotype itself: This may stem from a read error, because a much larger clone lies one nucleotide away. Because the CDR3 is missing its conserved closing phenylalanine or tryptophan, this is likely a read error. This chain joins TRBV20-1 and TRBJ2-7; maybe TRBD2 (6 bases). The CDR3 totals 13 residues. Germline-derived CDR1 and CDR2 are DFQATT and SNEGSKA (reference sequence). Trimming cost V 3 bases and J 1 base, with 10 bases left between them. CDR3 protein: CSARSSESYEQYL. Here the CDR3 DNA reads TGCAGTGCTAGGTCTAGCGAGTCCTACGAGCAGTACCTC.

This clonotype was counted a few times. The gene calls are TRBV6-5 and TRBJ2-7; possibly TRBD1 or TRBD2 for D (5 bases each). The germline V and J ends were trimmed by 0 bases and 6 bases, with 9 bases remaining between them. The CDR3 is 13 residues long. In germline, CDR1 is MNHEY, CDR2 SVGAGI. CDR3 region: CASSYSFGGEQYF. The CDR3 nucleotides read TGTGCCAGCAGTTACTCATTTGGGGGCGAGCAGTACTTC.

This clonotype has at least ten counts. The DNA of the CDR3 is TGCAGCGTTGAAGAGAGCACAGATACGCAGTATTTT. This codes for CSVEESTDTQYF. The V and J genes are TRBV29-1 and TRBJ2-3; no reliable D call. The V gene lost 0 bases and the J gene lost 0 bases, with 1 base spanning the gap. From germline, CDR1 is SQVTM and CDR2 ANQGSEA. This CDR3 contains 12 residues.

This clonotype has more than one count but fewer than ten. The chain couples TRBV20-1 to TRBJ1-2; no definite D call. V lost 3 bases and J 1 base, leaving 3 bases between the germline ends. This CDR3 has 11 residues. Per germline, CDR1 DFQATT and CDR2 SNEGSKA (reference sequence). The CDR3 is CSARDNYGYTF. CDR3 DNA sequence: TGCAGTGCTAGGGATAACTATGGCTACACCTTC.

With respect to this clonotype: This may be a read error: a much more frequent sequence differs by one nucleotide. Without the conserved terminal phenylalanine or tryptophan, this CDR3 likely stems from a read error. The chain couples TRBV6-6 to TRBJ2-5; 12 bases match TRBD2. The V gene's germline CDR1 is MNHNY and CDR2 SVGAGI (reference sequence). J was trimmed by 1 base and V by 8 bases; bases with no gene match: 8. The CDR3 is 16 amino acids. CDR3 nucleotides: TGTGCCAGCGGATCGACTAGCGGGGGACTCCAAGAGACCCAGTACTCC. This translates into CASGSTSGGLQETQYS.

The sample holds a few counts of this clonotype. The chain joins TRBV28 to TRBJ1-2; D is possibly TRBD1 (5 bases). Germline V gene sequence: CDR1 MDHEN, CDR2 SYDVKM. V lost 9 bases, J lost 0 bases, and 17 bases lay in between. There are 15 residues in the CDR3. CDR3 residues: CASTTNRPPNYGYTF. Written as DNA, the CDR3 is TGTGCCAGTACAACTAACAGGCCTCCTAACTATGGCTACACCTTC.

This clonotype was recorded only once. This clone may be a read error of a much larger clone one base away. The CDR3 sequence: CASSPGEATQYF. As DNA, the CDR3 is TGTGCCAGCAGCCCAGGGGAAGCGACCCAGTACTTC. The rearrangement uses TRBV5-5 and TRBJ2-5; D perhaps matches TRBD1 (6 bases). Trimming removed 4 bases from V and 7 bases from J, with 11 bases in between. The CDR3 loop spans 12 amino acids. The V gene's germline CDR1 is SGHKS and CDR2 YYEKEE (reference sequence).

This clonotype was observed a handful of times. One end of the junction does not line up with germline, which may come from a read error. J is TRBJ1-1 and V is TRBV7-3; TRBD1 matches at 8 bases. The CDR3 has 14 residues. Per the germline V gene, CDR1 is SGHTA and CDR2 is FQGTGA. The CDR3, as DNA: TGTGCCAGCAGCTCCGGACAGGGAAAAGTTGAAGCTTACTTT. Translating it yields CASSSGQGKVEAYF.

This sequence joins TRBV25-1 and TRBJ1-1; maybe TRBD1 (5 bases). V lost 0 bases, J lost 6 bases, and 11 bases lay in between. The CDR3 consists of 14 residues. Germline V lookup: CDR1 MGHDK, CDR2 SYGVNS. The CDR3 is CASSEYQGRAEAFF. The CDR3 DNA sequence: TGTGCCAGCAGTGAATATCAGGGAAGGGCTGAAGCTTTCTTT.

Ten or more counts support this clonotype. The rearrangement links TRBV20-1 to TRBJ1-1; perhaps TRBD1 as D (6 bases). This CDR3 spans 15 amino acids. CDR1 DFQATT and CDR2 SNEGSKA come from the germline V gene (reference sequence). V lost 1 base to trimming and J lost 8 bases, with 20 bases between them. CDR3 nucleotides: TGCAGTGCTAGAGGGGAGGACAGCGTGGTATCGGAAGCTTTCTTT. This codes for CSARGEDSVVSEAFF.

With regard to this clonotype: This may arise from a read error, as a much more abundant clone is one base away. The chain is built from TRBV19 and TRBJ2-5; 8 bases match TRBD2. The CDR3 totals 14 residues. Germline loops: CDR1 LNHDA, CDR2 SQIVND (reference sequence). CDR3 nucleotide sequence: TGTGCCAGTTGTATAACTAGCGGAGGGGAGACCCAGTACTTC. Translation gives CASCITSGGETQYF.

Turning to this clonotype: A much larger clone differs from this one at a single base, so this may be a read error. The CDR3 here is CASSQDTSGAMNTEAFF. The CDR3 bases are TGCGCCAGCAGCCAAGATACTTCGGGGGCCATGAACACTGAAGCTTTCTTT. V is TRBV4-3 and J is TRBJ1-1; TRBD1 is a possible D gene (6 bases). V shed 0 bases and J shed 0 bases, with 14 bases lying between them. Germline CDR1 reads LGHNA; CDR2 reads YSLEER. The CDR3 length is 17 residues.

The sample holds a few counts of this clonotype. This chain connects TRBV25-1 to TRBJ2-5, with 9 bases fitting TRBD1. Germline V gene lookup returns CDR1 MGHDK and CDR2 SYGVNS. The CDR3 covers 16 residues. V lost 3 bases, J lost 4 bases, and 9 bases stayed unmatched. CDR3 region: CASSEIGTGMRETQYF. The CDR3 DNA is TGTGCCAGCAGTGAGATAGGGACAGGGATGCGAGAGACCCAGTACTTC.

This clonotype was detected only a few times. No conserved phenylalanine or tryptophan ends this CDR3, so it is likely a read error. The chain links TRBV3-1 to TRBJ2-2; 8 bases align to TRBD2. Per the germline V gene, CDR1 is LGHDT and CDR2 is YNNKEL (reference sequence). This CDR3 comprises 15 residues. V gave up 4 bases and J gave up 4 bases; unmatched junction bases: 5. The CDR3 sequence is CASSLMLAGTGELFS. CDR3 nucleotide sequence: TGTGCCAGCAGCCTCATGCTAGCGGGCACCGGGGAGCTGTTTTCT.